What follows are 8 T cell receptor beta chains derived from one specimen sequenced in a study of CD8 T cells in ankylosing spondylitis. TCRdb reprocessed the 5' RACE reads via MiXCR and lists one record per CDR3 protein. The sample consists of approximately 200,000 distinct CDR3 sequences, 9.5% to 15% of them appearing once. The sample comprised blood, either unsorted or a sorted T cell fraction (not recorded which). All receptors derive from a male donor with ankylosing spondylitis or in good health (not recorded which).

This clonotype has more than one count but fewer than ten. The J gene is TRBJ1-1, the V gene TRBV6-5; D not resolved. This CDR3 region has 13 residues. V was trimmed by 3 bases and J by 1 base, leaving 6 bases between them. The germline V gene encodes CDR1 MNHEY and CDR2 SVGAGI. The CDR3 protein is CASSYDGNTEAFF. DNA for the CDR3: TGTGCCAGCAGTTATGACGGGAACACTGAAGCTTTCTTT.

This rearrangement joins TRBV4-1 to TRBJ1-1; D not certain. CDR1 and CDR2 (germline): MGHRA, YSYEKL. This CDR3 comprises 15 residues. The V end lost 0 bases, the J end lost 5 bases, and 13 bases lay between the germline ends. CDR3 loop: CASSQEHFTGTEAFF. CDR3 DNA: TGCGCCAGCAGCCAAGAGCACTTCACGGGTACTGAAGCTTTCTTT.

The rearrangement links TRBV5-6 to TRBJ2-2; 9 bases fit TRBD1. CDR3 length equals 15 residues. V was clipped by 7 bases and J by 0 bases; unmatched bases: 4. CDR1 is SGHDT, CDR2 YYEEEE, per germline. DNA for the CDR3: TGTGCCAGCCGTAGGACAGGGGCGAACACCGGGGAGCTGTTTTTT. This gives the protein CASRRTGANTGELFF.

This clonotype has more than one count but fewer than ten. The V and J genes are TRBV9 and TRBJ2-7, with 9 bases aligning to TRBD2. Germline-derived CDR1 and CDR2 are SGDLS and YYNGEE. The CDR3 totals 15 residues. With V trimmed by 0 bases and J by 0 bases, 1 base remained unmatched. CDR3 in DNA: TGTGCCAGCAGCGTAGCTAGCGGGGACTCCTACGAGCAGTACTTC. Translating gives CASSVASGDSYEQYF. Full variable domain (outside the CDR3, taken from reference TRBV9 and TRBJ2-7): DSGVTQTPKHLITATGQRVTLRCSPRSGDLSVYWYQQSLDQGLQFLIQYYNGEERAKGNILERFSAQQFPDLHSELNLSSLELGDSALYFCASSVASGDSYEQYFGPGTRLTVT.

This clonotype has just a few counts. The V gene is TRBV6-1, the J gene TRBJ1-5, with TRBD1 as a possible D gene (5 bases). The germline V gene encodes CDR1 MNHNS and CDR2 SASEGT. V gave up 1 base and J gave up 0 bases, with 10 bases separating them. The CDR3 runs to 16 residues. CDR3 sequence reads: CASSEGDVDSNQPQHF. DNA of the CDR3: TGTGCCAGCAGTGAAGGGGACGTTGATAGCAATCAGCCCCAGCATTTT.

This clonotype was seen a handful of times. The V and J genes are TRBV10-3 and TRBJ1-2, with D unclear. Looked up from germline, CDR1 is ENHRY and CDR2 is SYGVKD. V was cut by 6 bases and J by 0 bases, with 14 bases left in between. The CDR3 is made up of 15 amino acids. DNA of the CDR3: TGTGCCATCAGCCTTACTCGGCTCCCTAACTATGGCTACACCTTC. The encoded protein is CAISLTRLPNYGYTF.

The chain uses TRBV20-1 and TRBJ2-7; D possibly corresponds to TRBD2 (7 bases). This CDR3 has 14 amino acids. CDR1 is DFQATT, CDR2 SNEGSKA, per germline (reference sequence). V lost 3 bases, J lost 3 bases, and 15 bases lay in between. CDR3 sequence: CSASFGGGGYEQYF. Here the CDR3 DNA reads TGCAGTGCTAGCTTCGGAGGGGGGGGCTACGAGCAGTACTTC.

This chain uses TRBV10-3 with TRBJ2-7; 10 bases map to TRBD1. Per germline, CDR1 ENHRY and CDR2 SYGVKD. The V gene end was trimmed by 3 bases and the J gene end by 2 bases; junction bases not matched to a gene: 7. The CDR3 is 16 amino acids. The CDR3 nucleotides are TGTGCCATCAGTGACTTCCTGGGACAGGGGCCCTACGAGCAGTACTTC. It codes for CAISDFLGQGPYEQYF.